These 5 T cell receptor beta chains came from one sample sequenced in a study of blood T cell repertoires in COVID-19. Using immunoSEQ multiplex PCR, the repertoire was profiled, and TCRdb retains in-frame clones only, with some absent. The sample contains 300,000 to 350,000 clones, 70% to 90% of which appear only once. Sequenced material: PBMCs or T cells enriched from blood (not recorded which). These receptors all stem from a young man who had recovered from COVID-19.

The rearrangement uses TRBV6-4 and TRBJ1-2; unclear D gene. The CDR3 is 13 residues long. Trimming took 1 base from V and 7 from J, leaving 10 bases between them. CDR1 is MRHNA, CDR2 SNTAGT, per germline. The CDR3 coding sequence is TGTGCCAGCAGTGACTATTTAGGCGGTGGCTACACCTTC. It specifies CASSDYLGGGYTF.

This chain uses TRBV28 with TRBJ1-5; 8 nucleotides align to TRBD1. Germline CDR1 reads MDHEN; CDR2 reads SYDVKM. With V trimmed by 5 bases and J by 2 bases, 14 bases remained unmatched. The CDR3 covers 18 residues. The CDR3 nucleotides are TGTGCCAGCAGTCCAAGGACAGGGCTTATGTCAGGCAATCAGCCCCAGCATTTT. Its translation: CASSPRTGLMSGNQPQHF.

This clone was seen a few times. The V call is TRBV5-1, the J call TRBJ2-1; 7 bases map to TRBD2. The CDR3 covers 16 residues. CDR1 is SGHRS, CDR2 YFSETQ, per germline. V lost 1 base and J lost 2; bases outside the gene matches: 6. The CDR3 nucleotides are TGCGCCAGCAGCTTGACTAGCGTACCTACCTACAATGAGCAGTTCTTC. Residues: CASSLTSVPTYNEQFF.

This chain connects TRBV6-5 to TRBJ1-2, with D possibly TRBD1 on 5 matching bases. The ends were cut back, 10 bases at V and 7 bases at J, with 16 bases in the middle. Germline V lookup: CDR1 MNHEY, CDR2 SVGAGI. This CDR3 is 12 amino acids long. Written as DNA, the CDR3 is TGTGCCACTGGGCGGGGCGGTAGTGGCTACACCTTC. Translation: CATGRGGSGYTF.

V is TRBV25-1 and J is TRBJ1-2, with unresolved D. The ends were cut back, 5 bases at V and 6 bases at J, with 16 bases in the middle. Looked up from germline, CDR1 is MGHDK and CDR2 is SYGVNS. The CDR3 is 14 residues long. CDR3 amino acids: CASSHFTEGDGYTF. The CDR3, as DNA: TGTGCCAGCAGTCATTTCACAGAAGGCGATGGCTACACCTTC.